Below, 14 T cell receptor beta chains from the same sample are listed, as sequenced in a study of T-cell memory formation after mild COVID-19. TCRdb processed the 5' RACE reads anew with MiXCR; each CDR3 protein has one entry. The sample includes about 360,000 distinct CDR3 sequences, around an eighth seen only once; the top ten take less than 25%. The sample was PBMCs or a T cell subset sorted from them (not recorded which). The receptors were sampled from a man younger than 30 who had mild COVID-19 (a few samples of this study predate the infection). Cell type and time point are not known.

There are a few counts of this clonotype. The chain links TRBV7-2 to TRBJ1-6; D is undetermined. The CDR3 is 18 amino acids. Trimming took off 2 bases at V and 0 bases at J, with 14 bases between the two ends. The V gene's germline CDR1 is SGHTA and CDR2 FQGNSA. CDR3 in DNA: TGTGCCAGCAGCTTAATAGCTGAGTTGAGCTCCTATAATTCACCCCTCCACTTT. Encoded protein: CASSLIAELSSYNSPLHF.

A remark on this clonotype: One base away lies a much larger clone, so this may be a sequencing read error. J is TRBJ2-1 and V is TRBV5-1; D tentatively reads TRBD1 or TRBD2 (5 bases each). Germline CDR1 reads SGHRS; CDR2 reads YFSETQ. Trimming left V 0 bases short and J 10 bases short, with 8 bases between. The CDR3 sequence is 12 residues long. The CDR3 DNA sequence: TGCGCCAGCAGCTTGGCCGGGGCCGAGCAGTTCTTC. The encoded protein is CASSLAGAEQFF. Drawing the rest from reference TRBV5-1 and TRBJ2-1, the complete variable domain is KAGVTQTPRYLIKTRGQQVTLSCSPISGHRSVSWYQQTPGQGLQFLFEYFSETQRNKGNFPGRFSGRQFSNSRSEMNVSTLELGDSALYLCASSLAGAEQFFGPGTRLTVL.

V is TRBV24-1 and J is TRBJ2-3, with D perhaps being TRBD1 or TRBD2 (5 bases each). The CDR3 consists of 17 residues. In germline, CDR1 is KGHDR, CDR2 SFDVKD. The germline V and J ends were trimmed by 5 bases and 2 bases, with 19 bases remaining between them. This CDR3 reads CATSGSGTTENTDTQYF. The DNA for the CDR3 is TGTGCCACCAGTGGTTCCGGGACGACGGAGAACACAGATACGCAGTATTTT.

The gene calls are TRBV11-2 and TRBJ2-7; the D is unclear. The ends were cut back, 5 bases at V and 5 bases at J, with 16 bases in the middle. Per germline, CDR1 SGHAT and CDR2 FQNNGV. The CDR3 extends over 14 amino acids. This chain's CDR3 is CASSASSTRDEQYF. CDR3 sequence (DNA): TGTGCCAGCAGCGCAAGCTCGACCCGAGACGAGCAGTACTTC.

This rearrangement joins TRBV7-2 to TRBJ2-7; D possibly uses TRBD1 or TRBD2 (6 bases each). Germline assignment: CDR1 SGHTA and CDR2 FQGNSA. The V and J ends lost 8 bases and 5 bases respectively, with 16 bases between them. The CDR3 is 13 residues long. The CDR3 bases are TGTGCCAGCCTAAAGGGGGGATTTGACGAGCAGTACTTC. Protein: CASLKGGFDEQYF.

This clonotype was seen a handful of times. V is TRBV9 and J is TRBJ1-5, with unresolved D. V was cut by 3 bases and J by 9 bases, with 13 bases left in between. Germline CDR1 is SGDLS and CDR2 is YYNGEE. This CDR3 is built from 13 residues. The chain's CDR3 is CASSAEGYPPQHF. CDR3 in DNA: TGTGCCAGCAGCGCCGAGGGTTATCCGCCCCAGCATTTT. Full variable domain (remainder filled in from reference TRBV9 and TRBJ1-5): DSGVTQTPKHLITATGQRVTLRCSPRSGDLSVYWYQQSLDQGLQFLIQYYNGEERAKGNILERFSAQQFPDLHSELNLSSLELGDSALYFCASSAEGYPPQHFGDGTRLSIL.

V is TRBV7-6 and J is TRBJ2-2; 9 bases line up with TRBD1. V lost 5 bases to trimming and J lost 4 bases; unmatched junction nucleotides: 5. There are 15 residues in the CDR3. Germline V gene lookup returns CDR1 SGHVS and CDR2 FNYEAQ. The CDR3 is CASSRGQGGTGELFF. CDR3 coding DNA: TGTGCCAGCAGCCGGGGACAGGGAGGCACCGGGGAGCTGTTTTTT.

The rearrangement joins TRBV29-1 to TRBJ1-4; weak D call: TRBD1 (5 bases). There are 16 residues in the CDR3. Germline lookup yields CDR1 SQVTM and CDR2 ANQGSEA. V lost 6 bases to trimming and J lost 6 bases, with 23 bases between them. The CDR3 nucleotides are TGCAGCGTCCCCCACTCGACAGTCAGCCATTATGAAAAACTGTTTTTT. Translating gives CSVPHSTVSHYEKLFF.

The chain combines TRBV20-1 with TRBJ1-1; 7 nucleotides match TRBD1. The V gene end was trimmed by 6 bases and the J gene end by 5 bases; junction bases not matched to a gene: 12. This CDR3 contains 14 residues. Germline assignment: CDR1 DFQATT and CDR2 SNEGSKA (reference sequence). CDR3 protein: CSAYRAGGKTEAFF. The CDR3, as DNA: TGCAGTGCATACAGGGCAGGGGGGAAGACTGAAGCTTTCTTT.

This chain connects TRBV5-1 to TRBJ2-7; 9 bases fit TRBD2. Germline trimming cut 4 bases from V and 0 bases from J; bases unmatched to any gene: 11. Germline V gene sequence: CDR1 SGHRS, CDR2 YFSETQ. The CDR3 is 17 amino acids. CDR3 loop: CASSTGLASSHSYEQYF. The CDR3 DNA sequence: TGCGCCAGCAGCACCGGACTAGCGAGCTCCCACTCCTACGAGCAGTACTTC.

This chain joins TRBV12-3 or TRBV12-4 and TRBJ1-2; a possible D gene is TRBD1 (6 bases). The CDR3 is 15 residues long. Trimming left V 6 bases short and J 7 bases short, with 21 bases between. In nucleotides, the CDR3 is TGTGCCAGCAGGCACGATGACAGGTCCGGTTTTGGCTACACCTTC. Its protein product is CASRHDDRSGFGYTF.

This clonotype has only a few counts. The V gene is TRBV2, the J gene TRBJ2-7; D call uncertain. Per the germline V gene, CDR1 is SNHLY and CDR2 is FYNNEI. CDR3 size: 14 residues. Trimming shortened V by 1 base and J by 3 bases, and 10 bases separated the two germline ends. This CDR3 is CASSEGSNIYEQYF. The CDR3 region has the DNA TGTGCCAGCAGTGAAGGGTCCAATATCTACGAGCAGTACTTC.

The CDR3 is CSARTGGTATEAFF. The CDR3 nucleotides are TGCAGTGCGAGGACAGGGGGTACAGCCACTGAAGCTTTCTTT. The gene calls are TRBV20-1 and TRBJ1-1; TRBD1 matches at 10 bases. Germline V gives CDR1 DFQATT, CDR2 SNEGSKA (reference sequence). V was clipped by 6 bases and J by 4 bases; unmatched bases: 8. The CDR3 totals 14 residues.

A few counts support this clonotype. The V call is TRBV10-3, the J call TRBJ1-2; D might be TRBD1 (5 bases). The V gene lost 2 bases and the J gene lost 5 bases, with 12 bases spanning the gap. Germline CDR1 and CDR2: ENHRY and SYGVKD. This CDR3 is built from 14 residues. The CDR3 DNA follows: TGTGCCATCAGTGAGAGGGGTACCAGTTATGGCTACACCTTC. It encodes CAISERGTSYGYTF.